The 16 T cell receptor beta chains presented below share a single source sample, sequenced in a study of blood T cell repertoires in COVID-19. TCRdb's table, derived via immunoSEQ multiplex PCR, lists solely in-frame clones and lacks some. Of 130,000 to 150,000 clones in the sample, approximately 90% were seen once. The sequencing sample was made of PBMCs or T cells enriched from blood (not recorded which). These TCRs come from a woman in her twenties or thirties with acute COVID-19.

The chain employs TRBV7-2 and TRBJ2-3; 13 positions agree with TRBD2. V shed 4 bases and J 2 bases; nucleotides not matched to a gene: 9. Germline values: CDR1 SGHTA, CDR2 FQGNSA. This CDR3 has 18 residues. The CDR3 loop reads CASSYRPTSGRNTDTQYF. In nucleotides, the CDR3 is TGTGCCAGCAGCTATAGGCCGACTAGCGGGAGGAACACAGATACGCAGTATTTT.

The gene calls are TRBV19 and TRBJ2-1; D is uncertain. The length of the CDR3 is 15 residues. V dropped 10 bases and J dropped 0 bases, with 16 bases sitting between them. Germline-derived CDR1 and CDR2 are LNHDA and SQIVND (reference sequence). The CDR3 coding sequence is TGTGCCACACGGTTGGCGGAAAGCTCCTACAATGAGCAGTTCTTC. It encodes CATRLAESSYNEQFF.

DNA of the CDR3: TGTGCCAGCAGCTCCGGGACAGTTAATGAGCAGTTCTTC. Its protein is CASSSGTVNEQFF. The J gene is TRBJ2-1, the V gene TRBV11-3, with 7 nucleotides matching TRBD1. The junction had 4 bases not matched to a gene; V was cut back by 4 bases and J by 7 bases. This CDR3 is built from 13 residues. Germline values: CDR1 SGHNT, CDR2 YENEEA.

CDR3 in DNA: TGTGCCAGCACTGCTAGCGGATACCCAACCCAGTACTTC. Translating gives CASTASGYPTQYF. This chain links TRBV2 with TRBJ2-5, with 7 bases that match TRBD2. Looked up from germline, CDR1 is SNHLY and CDR2 is FYNNEI. CDR3 length: 13 residues. J was trimmed by 8 bases and V by 7 bases; bases with no gene match: 10.

This clone was counted once. This chain joins TRBV7-8 and TRBJ1-2, with 8 bases that match TRBD1. The CDR3 is 13 residues long. CDR1 and CDR2 (germline): SGHVS, FQNEAQ. V was clipped by 5 bases and J by 4 bases; unmatched bases: 3. CDR3 sequence (DNA): TGTGCCAGCAGCCGACAGGGGACCTATGGCTACACCTTC. It encodes CASSRQGTYGYTF.

This clone was observed once. The chain uses TRBV28 and TRBJ2-3; maybe TRBD1 (6 bases). The CDR3 has 15 amino acids. V shed 5 bases and J shed 1 base, with 13 bases lying between them. Germline loops: CDR1 MDHEN, CDR2 SYDVKM. The CDR3 region has the DNA TGTGCCAGCAGTCAAACAGGGATGGGCACAGATACGCAGTATTTT. This encodes CASSQTGMGTDTQYF.

The chain is built from TRBV5-1 and TRBJ2-2, with 8 bases lining up with TRBD2. The V and J ends lost 0 bases and 0 bases, in that order; junction bases with no gene match: 10. Germline CDR1 is SGHRS and CDR2 is YFSETQ. There are 19 residues in the CDR3. The chain's CDR3 is CASSLANPGLGANTGELFF. The CDR3 DNA reads TGCGCCAGCAGCTTGGCCAATCCGGGACTAGGGGCGAACACCGGGGAGCTGTTTTTT.

V usage is TRBV28 and J usage is TRBJ2-5, with TRBD1 identical over 9 bases. The CDR3 length is 14 residues. V shed 5 bases and J 7 bases; nucleotides not matched to a gene: 8. The germline V gene has CDR1 MDHEN and CDR2 SYDVKM. The CDR3: CASSAGDRVGTQYF. CDR3 bases: TGTGCCAGCAGTGCGGGGGACAGGGTGGGGACCCAGTACTTC.

There are a few counts of this clone. The chain links TRBV27 to TRBJ1-1; D is possibly TRBD1 (5 bases). CDR3 length: 14 residues. Germline lookup yields CDR1 MNHEY and CDR2 SMNVEV (reference sequence). The ends were cut back, 7 bases at V and 1 base at J, with 13 bases in the middle. The CDR3 coding sequence is TGTGCCAGCACCCCGACAGCCAGGAACACTGAAGCTTTCTTT. As protein: CASTPTARNTEAFF.

The DNA of the CDR3 is TGCGCCAGCAGCCAAGTAGGGGGGGGCGCATATGGCTACACCTTC. Protein: CASSQVGGGAYGYTF. The J gene is TRBJ1-2, the V gene TRBV4-3; D possibly corresponds to TRBD1 (6 bases). Germline V gene data show CDR1 as LGHNA and CDR2 as YSLEER. V dropped 1 base and J dropped 5 bases, with 14 bases sitting between them. The CDR3 is 15 residues long.

The V and J genes are TRBV7-9 and TRBJ1-4; D gene ambiguous. Germline V lookup: CDR1 SEHNR, CDR2 FQNEAQ (reference sequence). V was shortened by 6 bases and J by 7 bases, with 15 bases between the two germline ends. CDR3 length: 14 amino acids. The CDR3 DNA reads TGTGCCAGCAGAGACGGGAGAGCGGGTGAAAAACTGTTTTTT. As protein: CASRDGRAGEKLFF.

This clone was counted between two and nine times. The CDR3 DNA reads as TGTGCCAGCAGCCAGGAAGGGGCGGATAAGGCTGGGGCCAACGTCCTGACTTTC. Protein: CASSQEGADKAGANVLTF. The chain employs TRBV3-1 (or the pseudogene TRBV3-2) and TRBJ2-6; possible D gene TRBD1, 5 bases. The germline V and J ends were trimmed by 3 bases and 2 bases, with 17 bases remaining between them. This CDR3 has 18 residues. The V gene's germline CDR1 is LGHDT and CDR2 YNNKEL (reference sequence).

The chain combines TRBV28 with TRBJ1-1, with no clear D. The CDR3 totals 13 residues. Between the trimmed V and J ends, which lost 8 bases and 0 bases, there was a span of 10 bases. Per germline, CDR1 MDHEN and CDR2 SYDVKM. CDR3 bases: TGTGCCAGCCGGACTGTTATGAACACTGAAGCTTTCTTT. Translated, it gives CASRTVMNTEAFF.

This chain joins TRBV7-2 and TRBJ2-1; D is possibly TRBD2 (5 bases). Trimming pared 8 bases from V and 11 bases from J, leaving 25 bases between. The germline V gene has CDR1 SGHTA and CDR2 FQGNSA. The CDR3 loop spans 15 amino acids. The CDR3 loop is CASASTARGRGKQFF. CDR3 DNA sequence: TGTGCCAGCGCTTCCACGGCCCGGGGAAGAGGTAAGCAGTTCTTC.

The chain joins TRBV7-5 to TRBJ1-5; the D call TRBD1 from the table was never checked on the DNA. TRBV7-5 is designated a pseudogene. The length of the CDR3 is 15 residues. CDR3 bases: TGTGCCAGAAATACAGGGGGCAAGAGCAATCAGCCCCAGCATTTT. This sequence encodes CARNTGGKSNQPQHF.

The chain links TRBV6-5 to TRBJ2-1; no definite D call. Trimming shortened V by 4 bases and J by 9 bases, and 13 bases separated the two germline ends. This CDR3 spans 13 amino acids. Germline CDR1 and CDR2: MNHEY and SVGAGI. Written as DNA, the CDR3 is TGTGCCAGCAGTTTGGTCCTTGGCGGTGAGCAGTTCTTC. Its protein is CASSLVLGGEQFF.